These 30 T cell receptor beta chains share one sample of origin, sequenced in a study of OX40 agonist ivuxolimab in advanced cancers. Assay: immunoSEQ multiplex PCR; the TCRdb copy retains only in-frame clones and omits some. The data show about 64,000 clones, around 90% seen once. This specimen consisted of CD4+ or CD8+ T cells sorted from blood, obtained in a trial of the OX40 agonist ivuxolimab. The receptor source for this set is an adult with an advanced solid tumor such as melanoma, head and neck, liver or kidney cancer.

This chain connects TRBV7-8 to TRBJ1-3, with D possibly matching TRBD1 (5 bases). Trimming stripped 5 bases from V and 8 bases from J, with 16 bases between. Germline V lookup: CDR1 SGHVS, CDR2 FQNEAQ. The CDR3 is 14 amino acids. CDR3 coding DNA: TGTGCCAGCAGCCAAGTCGTTGGGGCGTACACCATATATTTT. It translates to CASSQVVGAYTIYF. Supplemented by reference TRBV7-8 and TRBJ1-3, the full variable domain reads GAGVSQSPRYKVAKRGQDVALRCDPISGHVSLFWYQQALGQGPEFLTYFQNEAQLDKSGLPSDRFFAERPEGSVSTLKIQRTQQEDSAVYLCASSQVVGAYTIYFGEGSWLTVV.

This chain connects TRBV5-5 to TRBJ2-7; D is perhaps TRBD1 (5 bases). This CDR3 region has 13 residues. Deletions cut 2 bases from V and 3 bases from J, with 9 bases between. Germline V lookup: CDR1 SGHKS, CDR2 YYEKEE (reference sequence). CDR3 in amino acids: CASSFGRGYEQYF. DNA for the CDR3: TGTGCCAGCAGCTTTGGAAGGGGCTACGAGCAGTACTTC.

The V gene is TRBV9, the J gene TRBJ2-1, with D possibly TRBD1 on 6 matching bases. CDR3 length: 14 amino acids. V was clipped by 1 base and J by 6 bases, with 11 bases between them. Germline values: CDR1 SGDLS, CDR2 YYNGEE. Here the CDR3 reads CASSVTGPSNEQFF. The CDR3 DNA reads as TGTGCCAGCAGCGTAACAGGGCCCTCCAATGAGCAGTTCTTC. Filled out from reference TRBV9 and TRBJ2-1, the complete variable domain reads DSGVTQTPKHLITATGQRVTLRCSPRSGDLSVYWYQQSLDQGLQFLIQYYNGEERAKGNILERFSAQQFPDLHSELNLSSLELGDSALYFCASSVTGPSNEQFFGPGTRLTVL.

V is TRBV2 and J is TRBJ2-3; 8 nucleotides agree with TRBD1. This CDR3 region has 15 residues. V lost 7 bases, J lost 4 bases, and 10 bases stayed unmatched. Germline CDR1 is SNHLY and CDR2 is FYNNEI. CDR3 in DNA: TGTGCCAGCATTATGACAGGGGCAGATGCAGATACGCAGTATTTT. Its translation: CASIMTGADADTQYF.

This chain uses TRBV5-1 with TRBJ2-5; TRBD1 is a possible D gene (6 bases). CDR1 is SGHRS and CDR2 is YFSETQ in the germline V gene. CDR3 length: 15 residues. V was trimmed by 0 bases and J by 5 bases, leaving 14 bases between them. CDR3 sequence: CASSLVGGRQETQYF. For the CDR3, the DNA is TGCGCCAGCAGCTTGGTTGGGGGCCGACAGGAGACCCAGTACTTC.

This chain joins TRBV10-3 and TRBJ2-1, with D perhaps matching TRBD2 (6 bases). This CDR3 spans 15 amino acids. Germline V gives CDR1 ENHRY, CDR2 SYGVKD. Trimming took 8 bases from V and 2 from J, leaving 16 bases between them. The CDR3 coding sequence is TGTGCCATCTCCCAGGGCGCTAGCGCCTACAATGAGCAGTTCTTC. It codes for CAISQGASAYNEQFF.

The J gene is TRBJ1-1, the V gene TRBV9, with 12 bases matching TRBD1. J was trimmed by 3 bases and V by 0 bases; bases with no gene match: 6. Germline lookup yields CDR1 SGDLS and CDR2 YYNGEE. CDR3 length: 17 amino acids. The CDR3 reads CASSVGDRGLMDTEAFF. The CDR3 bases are TGTGCCAGCAGCGTAGGGGACAGGGGGCTCATGGACACTGAAGCTTTCTTT.

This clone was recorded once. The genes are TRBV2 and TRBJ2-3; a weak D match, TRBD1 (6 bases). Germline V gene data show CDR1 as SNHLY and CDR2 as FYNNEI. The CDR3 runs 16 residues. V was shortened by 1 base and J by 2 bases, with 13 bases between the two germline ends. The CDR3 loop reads CASSEGGLALTDTQYF. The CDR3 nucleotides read TGTGCCAGCAGTGAAGGGGGGCTAGCTCTCACAGATACGCAGTATTTT.

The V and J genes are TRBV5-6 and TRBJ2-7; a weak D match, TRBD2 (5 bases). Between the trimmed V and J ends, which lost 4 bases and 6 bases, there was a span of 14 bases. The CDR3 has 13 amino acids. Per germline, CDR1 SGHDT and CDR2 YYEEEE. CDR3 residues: CASSLTRRGEQYF. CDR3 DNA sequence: TGTGCCAGCAGCCTTACTAGACGGGGCGAGCAGTACTTC.

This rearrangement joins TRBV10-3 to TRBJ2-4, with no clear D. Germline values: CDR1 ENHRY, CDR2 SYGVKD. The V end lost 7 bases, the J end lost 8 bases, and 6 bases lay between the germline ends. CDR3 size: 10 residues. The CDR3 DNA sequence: TGTGCCATCATCGTGGACATTCAGTACTTC. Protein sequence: CAIIVDIQYF.

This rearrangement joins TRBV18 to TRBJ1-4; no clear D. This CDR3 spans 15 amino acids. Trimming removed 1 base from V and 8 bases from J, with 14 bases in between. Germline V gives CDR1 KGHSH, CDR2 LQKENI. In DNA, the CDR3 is TGTGCCAGCTCACCACGGAAAGTTGAGGGAGAAAAACTGTTTTTT. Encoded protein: CASSPRKVEGEKLFF.

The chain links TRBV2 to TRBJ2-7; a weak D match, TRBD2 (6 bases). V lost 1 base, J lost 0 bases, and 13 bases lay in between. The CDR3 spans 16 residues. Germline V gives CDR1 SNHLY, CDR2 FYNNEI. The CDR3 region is CASSEGGRRTSYEQYF. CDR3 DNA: TGTGCCAGCAGTGAAGGGGGGAGGAGGACCTCCTACGAGCAGTACTTC.

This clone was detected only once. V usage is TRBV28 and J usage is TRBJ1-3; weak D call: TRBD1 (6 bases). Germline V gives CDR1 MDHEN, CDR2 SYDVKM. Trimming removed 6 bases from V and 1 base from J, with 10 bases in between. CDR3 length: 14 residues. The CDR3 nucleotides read TGTGCCAGCAGATTACAGGGATCTGGAAACACCATATATTTT. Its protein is CASRLQGSGNTIYF.

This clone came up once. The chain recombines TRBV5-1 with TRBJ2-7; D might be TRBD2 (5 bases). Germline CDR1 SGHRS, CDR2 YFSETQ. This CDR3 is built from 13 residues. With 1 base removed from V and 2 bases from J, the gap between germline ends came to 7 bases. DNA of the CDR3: TGCGCCAGCAGCTTGTCCGGGGCCTACGAGCAGTACTTC. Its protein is CASSLSGAYEQYF.

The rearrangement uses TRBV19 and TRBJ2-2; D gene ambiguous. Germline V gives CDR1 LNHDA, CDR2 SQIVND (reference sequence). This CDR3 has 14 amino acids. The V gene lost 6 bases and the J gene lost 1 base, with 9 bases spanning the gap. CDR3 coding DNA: TGTGCCAGTAGATCTTACAGGAACACCGGGGAGCTGTTTTTT. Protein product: CASRSYRNTGELFF.

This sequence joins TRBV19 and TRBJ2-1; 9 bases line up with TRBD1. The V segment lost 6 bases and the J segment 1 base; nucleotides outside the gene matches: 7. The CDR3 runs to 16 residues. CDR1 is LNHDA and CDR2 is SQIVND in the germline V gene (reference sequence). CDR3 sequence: CASREQGALSYNEQFF. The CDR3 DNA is TGTGCCAGTAGAGAACAGGGGGCTCTTTCCTACAATGAGCAGTTCTTC. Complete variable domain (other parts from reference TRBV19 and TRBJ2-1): DGGITQSPKYLFRKEGQNVTLSCEQNLNHDAMYWYRQDPGQGLRLIYYSQIVNDFQKGDIAEGYSVSREKKESFPLTVTSAQKNPTAFYLCASREQGALSYNEQFFGPGTRLTVL.

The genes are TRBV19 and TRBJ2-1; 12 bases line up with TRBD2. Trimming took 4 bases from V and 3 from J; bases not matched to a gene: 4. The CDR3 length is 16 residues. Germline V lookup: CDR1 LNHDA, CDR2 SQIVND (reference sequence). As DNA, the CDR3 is TGTGCCAGTAGTACACCGGGACTAGCGGGCTACAATGAGCAGTTCTTC. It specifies CASSTPGLAGYNEQFF.

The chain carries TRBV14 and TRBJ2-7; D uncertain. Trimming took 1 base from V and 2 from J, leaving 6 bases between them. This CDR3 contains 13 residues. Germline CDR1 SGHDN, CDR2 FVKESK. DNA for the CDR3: TGTGCCAGCAGCCAAGTATTAACCTACGAGCAGTACTTC. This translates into CASSQVLTYEQYF.

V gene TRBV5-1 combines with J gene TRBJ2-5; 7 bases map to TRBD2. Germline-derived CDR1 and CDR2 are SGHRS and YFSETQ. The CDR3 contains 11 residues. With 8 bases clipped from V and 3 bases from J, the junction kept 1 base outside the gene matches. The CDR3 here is CASAGEETQYF. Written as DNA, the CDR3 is TGCGCCAGTGCGGGGGAAGAGACCCAGTACTTC.

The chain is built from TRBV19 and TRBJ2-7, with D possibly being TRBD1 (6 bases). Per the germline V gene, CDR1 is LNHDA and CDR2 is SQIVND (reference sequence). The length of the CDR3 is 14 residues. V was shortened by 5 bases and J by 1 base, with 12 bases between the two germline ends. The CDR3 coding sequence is TGTGCCAGTAGTGACAGGCGGATGTCCTACGAGCAGTACTTC. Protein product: CASSDRRMSYEQYF.

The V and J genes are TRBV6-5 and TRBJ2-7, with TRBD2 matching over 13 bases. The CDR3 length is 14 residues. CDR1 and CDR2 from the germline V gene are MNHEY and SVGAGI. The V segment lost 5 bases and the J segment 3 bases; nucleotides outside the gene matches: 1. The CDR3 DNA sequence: TGTGCCAGCAGTCGACTAGCGGGAGGCTACGAGCAGTACTTC. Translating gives CASSRLAGGYEQYF.

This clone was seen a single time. CDR3 region: CASSNFPGALNQPQHF. CDR3 in DNA: TGTGCCAGCAGCAATTTCCCCGGGGCCTTAAATCAGCCCCAGCATTTT. The rearrangement uses TRBV11-3 and TRBJ1-5, with TRBD1 as a possible D gene (5 bases). Trimming left V 5 bases short and J 4 bases short, with 18 bases between. The CDR3 covers 16 residues. CDR1 SGHNT and CDR2 YENEEA come from the germline V gene.

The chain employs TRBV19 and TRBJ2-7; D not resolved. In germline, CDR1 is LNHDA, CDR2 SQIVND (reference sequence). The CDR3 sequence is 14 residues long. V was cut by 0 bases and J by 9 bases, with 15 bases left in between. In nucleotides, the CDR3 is TGTGCCAGTAGTATAGATGGAGCTCCTCGCGGGCAGTACTTC. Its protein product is CASSIDGAPRGQYF.

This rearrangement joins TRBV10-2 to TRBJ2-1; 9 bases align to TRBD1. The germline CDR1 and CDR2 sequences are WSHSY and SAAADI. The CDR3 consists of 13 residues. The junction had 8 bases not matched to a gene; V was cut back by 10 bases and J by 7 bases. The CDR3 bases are TGCGCCACCGGACAGGGGAGTCCTAATGAGCAGTTCTTC. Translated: CATGQGSPNEQFF.

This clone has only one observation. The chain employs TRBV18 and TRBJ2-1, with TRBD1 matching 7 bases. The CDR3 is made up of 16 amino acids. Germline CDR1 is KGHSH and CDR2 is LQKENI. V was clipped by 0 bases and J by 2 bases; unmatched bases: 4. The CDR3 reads CASSPPNRGPYNEQFF. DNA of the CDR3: TGTGCCAGCTCACCACCTAACAGGGGACCCTACAATGAGCAGTTCTTC.

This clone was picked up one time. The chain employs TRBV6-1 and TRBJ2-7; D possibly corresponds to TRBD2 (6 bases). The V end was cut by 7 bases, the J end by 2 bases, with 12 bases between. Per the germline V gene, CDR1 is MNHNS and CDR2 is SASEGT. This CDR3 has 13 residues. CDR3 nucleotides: TGTGCCAGCAAGTGGCGGGACGCCTACGAGCAGTACTTC. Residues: CASKWRDAYEQYF.

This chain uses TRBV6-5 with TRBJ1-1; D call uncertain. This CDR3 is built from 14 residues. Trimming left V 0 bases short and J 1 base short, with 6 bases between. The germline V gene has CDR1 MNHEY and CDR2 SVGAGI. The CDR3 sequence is CASSYSEGNTEAFF. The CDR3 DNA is TGTGCCAGCAGTTACTCGGAGGGGAACACTGAAGCTTTCTTT.

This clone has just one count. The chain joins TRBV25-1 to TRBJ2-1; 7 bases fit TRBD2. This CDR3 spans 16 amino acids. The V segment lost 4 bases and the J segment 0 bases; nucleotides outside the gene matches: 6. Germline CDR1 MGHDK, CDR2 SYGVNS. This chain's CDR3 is CASSGPSGHSYNEQFF. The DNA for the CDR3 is TGTGCCAGCAGTGGACCTAGCGGCCACTCCTACAATGAGCAGTTCTTC.

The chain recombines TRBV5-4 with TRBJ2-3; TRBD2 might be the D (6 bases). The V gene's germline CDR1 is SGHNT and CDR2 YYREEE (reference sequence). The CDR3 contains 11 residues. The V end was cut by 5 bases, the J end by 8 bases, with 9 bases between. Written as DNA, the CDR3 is TGTGCCAGCAGTCCCGGGGGTACGCAGTATTTT. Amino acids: CASSPGGTQYF.

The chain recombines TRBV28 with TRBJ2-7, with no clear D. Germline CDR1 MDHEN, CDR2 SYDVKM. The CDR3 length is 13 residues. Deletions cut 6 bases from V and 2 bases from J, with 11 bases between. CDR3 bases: TGTGCCAGCAGCGCCTTAGGTCCCTACGAGCAGTACTTC. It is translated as CASSALGPYEQYF.